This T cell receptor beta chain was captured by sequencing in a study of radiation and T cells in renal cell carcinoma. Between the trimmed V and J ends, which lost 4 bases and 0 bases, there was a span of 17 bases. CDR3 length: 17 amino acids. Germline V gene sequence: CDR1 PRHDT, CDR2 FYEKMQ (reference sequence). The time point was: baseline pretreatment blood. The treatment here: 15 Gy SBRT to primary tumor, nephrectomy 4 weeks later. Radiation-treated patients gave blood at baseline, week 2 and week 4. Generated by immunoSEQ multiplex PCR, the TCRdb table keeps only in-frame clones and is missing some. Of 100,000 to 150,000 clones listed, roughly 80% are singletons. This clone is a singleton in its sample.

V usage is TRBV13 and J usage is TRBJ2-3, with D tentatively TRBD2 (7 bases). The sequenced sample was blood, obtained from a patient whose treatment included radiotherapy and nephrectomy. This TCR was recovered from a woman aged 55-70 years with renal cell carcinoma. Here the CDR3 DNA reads TGTGCCAGCAGCTCCGGAGGGGGGGAGGATAGCACAGATACGCAGTATTTT. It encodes CASSSGGGEDSTDTQYF.